These T cell receptor beta chains were read from a single sample in a study of beta chain features in type 1 diabetes. Sequenced by immunoSEQ multiplex PCR; TCRdb stores in-frame clones only, minus some. The sample records 200,000 to 250,000 clones, around 10% being singletons. The sample taken for sequencing was naive CD4+ T cells from blood. The receptors were sampled from a woman between 18 and 29 years old in good health. CDR3s include the opening cysteine and the closing phenylalanine or tryptophan. The D gene is left open where the match is weak. Clone size, where shown, is once, few, many, or a class for clones that have expanded.

v_call,clone_size,j_call,d_call,cdr3_nt,cdr3_aa
TRBV5-4,many,TRBJ2-1,.,TGTGCCAGCAGCCTTAGCGAAGAGCAGTTCTTC,CASSLSEEQFF
TRBV7-2,many,TRBJ2-6,.,TGTGCCAGCAGCTTAGGATCCGGACAGAACGTCCTGACTTTC,CASSLGSGQNVLTF
TRBV30,.,TRBJ1-6,TRBD1,TGTGCCTGGATGTCGGGGACAGCCTCAAATTCACCCCTCCACTTT,CAWMSGTASNSPLHF
TRBV5-1,.,TRBJ2-5,.,TGCGCCAGCAGCTTGGTGGGACTGGATTACGAGACCCAGTACTTC,CASSLVGLDYETQYF
TRBV4-1,.,TRBJ2-5,TRBD2,TGCGCCAGCAGTCCAAAAGCGGGAGAAGAGACCCAGTACTTC,CASSPKAGEETQYF
TRBV28,few,TRBJ2-5,TRBD1,TGTGCCAGCAGTTTGCCAGGGGGCGGGGAGACCCAGTACTTC,CASSLPGGGETQYF
TRBV5-1,few,TRBJ2-3,TRBD1,TGCGCCAGCAGCCCACGGGACAGGGGCTCGGATACGCAGTATTTT,CASSPRDRGSDTQYF
TRBV7-3,.,TRBJ1-2,TRBD1,TGTGCCAGCAGTCAGACGCCAGGGGGCTATGGCTACACCTTC,CASSQTPGGYGYTF
TRBV25-1,.,TRBJ2-5,.,TGTGCCAGCAGTGTCCAAAGGTCAGGGATTGAGACCCAGTACTTC,CASSVQRSGIETQYF
TRBV19,.,TRBJ2-1,.,TGTGCCAGTATGTCTTCGCGGTATGAGCAGTTCTTC,CASMSSRYEQFF
TRBV19,few,TRBJ2-7,TRBD2,TGTGCCAGTAGCCGGGGGGGGATAAGAACCTACGAGCAGTACTTC,CASSRGGIRTYEQYF
TRBV29-1,many,TRBJ2-7,.,TGCAGCGTTGGGCAGGGGGGTGCCTACGAGCAGTACTTC,CSVGQGGAYEQYF
TRBV5-5,.,TRBJ1-1,.,TGTGCCAGCAGTTTTCGCGCGGAGGGGCCCATGAACACTGAAGCTTTCTTT,CASSFRAEGPMNTEAFF
TRBV18,few,TRBJ1-1,.,TGTGCCAGCTCACCGTTGACCGGTGCGGGGGACACTGAAGCTTTCTTT,CASSPLTGAGDTEAFF
TRBV30,few,TRBJ1-1,.,TGTGCCTGGAGTGTAGGACAGAAAGCTTTCTTT,CAWSVGQKAFF
TRBV21-1,few,TRBJ2-1,.,TGTGCCAGCAGCAAATTAATAACAGTCTCCTACAATGAGCAGTTCTTC,CASSKLITVSYNEQFF
TRBV4-2,few,TRBJ2-1,TRBD2,TGTGCCAGCAGCCAAGAAGCCCCAGGAGGTCTAGCGGGAGGGTGGGACAATGAGCAGTTCTTC,CASSQEAPGGLAGGWDNEQFF
TRBV5-4,.,TRBJ2-1,.,TGTGCCAGCAGCTTGGCCGCGACTAGCTCCTACAATGAGCAGTTCTTC,CASSLAATSSYNEQFF
TRBV7-6,few,TRBJ1-1,TRBD1,TGTGCCAGCAGACTACAGGGGGCCCTGAACACTGAAGCTTTCTTT,CASRLQGALNTEAFF
TRBV28,few,TRBJ2-5,TRBD1,TGTGCCAGCAGCCCAACAGGGGGAGAGACCCAGTACTTC,CASSPTGGETQYF
TRBV7-2,.,TRBJ1-6,TRBD1,TGTGCCAGCAGCCCATCACAGGGGAACCATTCACCCCTCCACTTT,CASSPSQGNHSPLHF
TRBV5-1,few,TRBJ1-3,.,TGCGCCAGCAGCCAGGGCGTTCTCGACTCTGGAAACACCATATATTTT,CASSQGVLDSGNTIYF
TRBV19,.,TRBJ2-7,TRBD1,TGTGCCAGTAGTATGGGACAGTCCTACGAGCAGTACTTC,CASSMGQSYEQYF
TRBV7-9,few,TRBJ1-1,.,TGTGCCAGCAGCGCCCAGGGTGGTGAAGCTTTCTTT,CASSAQGGEAFF
TRBV19,many,TRBJ2-5,.,TGTGCCAGTGACGGGGCCCAGTACTTC,CASDGAQYF
TRBV2,few,TRBJ2-1,.,TGTGCCAGCAGTGCCCAGTACAATGAGCAGTTCTTC,CASSAQYNEQFF
TRBV9,few,TRBJ2-7,.,TGTGCCAGCAGCCAAAACAGTATTCCAAACGAGCAGTACTTC,CASSQNSIPNEQYF
TRBV19,.,TRBJ1-5,.,TGTGCCAGTTGGGCTTATAGCAATCAGCCCCAGCATTTT,CASWAYSNQPQHF
TRBV5-6,.,TRBJ2-1,.,TGTGCCAGCAGCTTGCGGGGTCCTGGCAATGAGCAGTTCTTC,CASSLRGPGNEQFF
TRBV5-1,few,TRBJ2-3,.,TGCGCCAGCAGCTTGGGTTCACTCACGGATACGCAGTATTTT,CASSLGSLTDTQYF
TRBV30,.,TRBJ1-2,.,TGTGCCTGGACCGGAGGGAGCTATGGCTGCACCTTC,CAWTGGSYGCTF
TRBV5-1,few,TRBJ2-1,TRBD1,TGCGCCAGCAGCTTGGCGGGGACAGGGGTTTACAATGAGCAGTTCTTC,CASSLAGTGVYNEQFF
TRBV9,few,TRBJ2-5,.,TGTGCCAGCAGCGTACTACAGGGGGGGGAGACCCAGTACTTC,CASSVLQGGETQYF
TRBV6-1,few,TRBJ2-7,TRBD2,TGTGCCAGCAGTGAGGTGGCTAGCGGGACACCGCTTGGAGAGCAGTACTTC,CASSEVASGTPLGEQYF
TRBV7-2,.,TRBJ2-2,.,TGTGCCAGCAGCTTACGGTTGAACACCGGGGAGCTGTTTTTT,CASSLRLNTGELFF
TRBV7-8,few,TRBJ1-2,.,TGTGCCAGCGGGGAGGGATTTTGGGGTGGCTACACCTTC,CASGEGFWGGYTF
TRBV4-1,many,TRBJ1-6,TRBD1,TGCGCCAGCAGCCAAGATCGGGACAGGGGCCCGCACTTT,CASSQDRDRGPHF
TRBV15,few,TRBJ2-1,TRBD2,TGTGCCACCAGCAGCGGGCTAGCGGGATTTAATGAGCAGTTCTTC,CATSSGLAGFNEQFF
TRBV9,.,TRBJ1-1,TRBD1,TGTGCCAGCAGCGTAGCAGGGGGTCAGGGGATGAACACTGAAGCTTTCTTT,CASSVAGGQGMNTEAFF
TRBV9,few,TRBJ2-7,TRBD1,TGTGCCAGCAGCGCGGGACAGGGGAACTACGAGCAGTACTTC,CASSAGQGNYEQYF
TRBV18,.,TRBJ1-2,.,TGTGCCAGCTCACCACCGGACGTCCAGGGATGGATGGGCTACACCTTC,CASSPPDVQGWMGYTF
TRBV6-5,.,TRBJ2-1,TRBD2,TGTGCCAGCAGTTACTCGAACGGACTAGCGGGCAATGAGCAGTTCTTC,CASSYSNGLAGNEQFF
TRBV7-8,many,TRBJ2-7,TRBD1,TGTGCCAGCAGCTTAGCGGGGGGACAGGGCAACTACGAGCAGTACTTC,CASSLAGGQGNYEQYF
TRBV30,few,TRBJ1-1,.,TGTGCCTGGAGGGGCTCCGACCGCACTTATGAAGCTTTCTTT,CAWRGSDRTYEAFF
TRBV18,.,TRBJ1-1,.,TGTGCCAGCTCACCAGGGAGATTGAACACTGAAGCTTTCTTT,CASSPGRLNTEAFF
TRBV29-1,.,TRBJ2-7,TRBD1,TGCAGCGTTGGGAGGGGCGGACAGGGAAGAGGCGAGCAGTACTTC,CSVGRGGQGRGEQYF
TRBV5-1,.,TRBJ2-2,TRBD2,TGCGCCAGCCTAGCGGGAGCGGACACCGGGGAGCTGTTTTTT,CASLAGADTGELFF
TRBV7-9,many,TRBJ2-2,.,TGTGCCAGCAGCCACGGCACCGGGGAGCTGTTTTTT,CASSHGTGELFF